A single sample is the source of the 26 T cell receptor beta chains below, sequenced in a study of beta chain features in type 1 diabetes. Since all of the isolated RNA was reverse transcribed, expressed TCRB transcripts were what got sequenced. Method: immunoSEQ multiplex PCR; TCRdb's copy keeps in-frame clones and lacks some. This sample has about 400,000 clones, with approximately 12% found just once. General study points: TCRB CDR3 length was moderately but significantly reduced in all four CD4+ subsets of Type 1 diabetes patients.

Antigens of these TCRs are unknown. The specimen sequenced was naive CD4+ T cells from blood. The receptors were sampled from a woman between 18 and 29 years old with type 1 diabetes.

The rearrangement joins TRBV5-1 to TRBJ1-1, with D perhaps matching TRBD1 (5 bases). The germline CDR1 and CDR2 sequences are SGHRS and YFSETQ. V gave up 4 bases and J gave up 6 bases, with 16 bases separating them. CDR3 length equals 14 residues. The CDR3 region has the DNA TGCGCCAGCAGCCCTGGGGCGGGGAGGGCTGAAGCTTTCTTT. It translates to CASSPGAGRAEAFF.

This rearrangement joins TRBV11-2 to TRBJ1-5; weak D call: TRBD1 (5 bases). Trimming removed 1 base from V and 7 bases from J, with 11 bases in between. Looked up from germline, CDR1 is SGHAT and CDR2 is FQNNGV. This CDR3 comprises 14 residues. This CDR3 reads CASSLAQGGQPQHF. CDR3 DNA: TGTGCCAGCAGCTTAGCCCAGGGAGGGCAGCCCCAGCATTTT.

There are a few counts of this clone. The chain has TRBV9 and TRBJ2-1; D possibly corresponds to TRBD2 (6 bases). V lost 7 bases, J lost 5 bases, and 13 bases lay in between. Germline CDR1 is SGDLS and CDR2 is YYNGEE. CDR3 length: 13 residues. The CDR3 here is CASLRGTDNEQFF. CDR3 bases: TGTGCCAGCCTGCGGGGTACGGACAATGAGCAGTTCTTC. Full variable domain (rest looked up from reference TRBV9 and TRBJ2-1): DSGVTQTPKHLITATGQRVTLRCSPRSGDLSVYWYQQSLDQGLQFLIQYYNGEERAKGNILERFSAQQFPDLHSELNLSSLELGDSALYFCASLRGTDNEQFFGPGTRLTVL.

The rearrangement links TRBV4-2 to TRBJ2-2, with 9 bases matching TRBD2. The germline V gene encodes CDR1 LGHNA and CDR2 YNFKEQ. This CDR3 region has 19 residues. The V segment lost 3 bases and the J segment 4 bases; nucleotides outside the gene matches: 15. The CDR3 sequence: CASSHRIDSGGFSTGELFF. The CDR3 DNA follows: TGTGCCAGCAGCCACCGGATCGATAGCGGGGGTTTTTCCACCGGGGAGCTGTTTTTT.

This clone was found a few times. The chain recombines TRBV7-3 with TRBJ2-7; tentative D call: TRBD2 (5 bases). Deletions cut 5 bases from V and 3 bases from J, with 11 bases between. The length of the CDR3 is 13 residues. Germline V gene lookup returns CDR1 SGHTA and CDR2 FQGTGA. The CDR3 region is CASSRLLNYEQYF. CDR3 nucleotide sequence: TGTGCCAGCAGCCGACTACTTAACTACGAGCAGTACTTC.

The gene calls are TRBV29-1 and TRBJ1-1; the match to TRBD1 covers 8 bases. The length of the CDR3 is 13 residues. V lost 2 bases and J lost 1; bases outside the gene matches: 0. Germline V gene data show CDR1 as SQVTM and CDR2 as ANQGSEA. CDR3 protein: CSVETGGNTEAFF. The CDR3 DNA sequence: TGCAGCGTTGAAACAGGGGGGAACACTGAAGCTTTCTTT.

CDR3 in amino acids: CASSGGQGNQPQHF. The CDR3 region has the DNA TGTGCCAGCAGTGGGGGACAGGGCAATCAGCCCCAGCATTTT. The chain has TRBV6-6 and TRBJ1-5, with TRBD1 identical over 8 bases. The germline CDR1 and CDR2 sequences are MNHNY and SVGAGI (reference sequence). Losses at the gene ends were 5 bases for V and 2 bases for J; bases not matched to a gene: 2. There are 14 residues in the CDR3.

This chain's CDR3 is CATSGGPKNIQYF. CDR3 nucleotide sequence: TGTGCCACTTCCGGGGGACCCAAAAACATTCAGTACTTC. The chain combines TRBV19 with TRBJ2-4, with D maybe TRBD2 (6 bases). Germline V gene data show CDR1 as LNHDA and CDR2 as SQIVND (reference sequence). This CDR3 contains 13 residues. V was pared by 10 bases and J by 2 bases, with 12 bases between. Based on the CDR3 plus reference TRBV19 and TRBJ2-4, the full variable domain is DGGITQSPKYLFRKEGQNVTLSCEQNLNHDAMYWYRQDPGQGLRLIYYSQIVNDFQKGDIAEGYSVSREKKESFPLTVTSAQKNPTAFYLCATSGGPKNIQYFGAGTRLSVL.

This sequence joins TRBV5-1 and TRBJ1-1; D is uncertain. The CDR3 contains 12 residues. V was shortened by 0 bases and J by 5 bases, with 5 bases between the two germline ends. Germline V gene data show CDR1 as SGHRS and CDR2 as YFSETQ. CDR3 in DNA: TGCGCCAGCAGCTTGGGGCAGACTGAAGCTTTCTTT. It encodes CASSLGQTEAFF.

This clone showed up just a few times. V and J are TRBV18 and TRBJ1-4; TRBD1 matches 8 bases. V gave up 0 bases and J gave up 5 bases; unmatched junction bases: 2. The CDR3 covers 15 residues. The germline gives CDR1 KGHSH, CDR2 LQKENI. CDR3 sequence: CASSPPTGANEKLFF. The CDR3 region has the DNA TGTGCCAGCTCACCACCGACAGGGGCAAATGAAAAACTGTTTTTT.

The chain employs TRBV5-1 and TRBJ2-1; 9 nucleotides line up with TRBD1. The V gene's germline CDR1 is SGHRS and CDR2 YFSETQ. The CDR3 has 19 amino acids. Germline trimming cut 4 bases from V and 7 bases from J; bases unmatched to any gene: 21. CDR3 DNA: TGCGCCAGCAGCCCCCTCTACACCAAAGGACAGGGGTTAGGGAATGAGCAGTTCTTC. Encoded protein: CASSPLYTKGQGLGNEQFF.

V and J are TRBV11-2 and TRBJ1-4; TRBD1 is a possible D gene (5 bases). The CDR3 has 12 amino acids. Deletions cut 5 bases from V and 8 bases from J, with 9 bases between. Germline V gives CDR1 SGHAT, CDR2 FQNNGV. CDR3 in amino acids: CASSPPGEKLFF. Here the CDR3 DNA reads TGTGCCAGCAGCCCACCAGGGGAAAAACTGTTTTTT.

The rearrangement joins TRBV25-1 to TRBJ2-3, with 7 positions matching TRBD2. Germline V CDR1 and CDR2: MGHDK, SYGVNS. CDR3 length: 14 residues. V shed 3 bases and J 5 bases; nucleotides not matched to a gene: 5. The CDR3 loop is CASSEGLILDTQYF. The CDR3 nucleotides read TGTGCCAGCAGTGAGGGACTAATACTAGATACGCAGTATTTT. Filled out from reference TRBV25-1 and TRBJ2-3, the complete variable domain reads EADIYQTPRYLVIGTGKKITLECSQTMGHDKMYWYQQDPGMELHLIHYSYGVNSTEKGDLSSESTVSRIRTEHFPLTLESARPSHTSQYLCASSEGLILDTQYFGPGTRLTVL.

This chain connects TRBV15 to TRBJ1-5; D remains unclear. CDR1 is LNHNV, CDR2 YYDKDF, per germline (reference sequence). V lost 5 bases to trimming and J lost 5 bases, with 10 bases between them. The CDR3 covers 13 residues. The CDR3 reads CATSPRWDQPQHF. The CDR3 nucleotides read TGTGCCACCAGCCCGAGGTGGGATCAGCCCCAGCATTTT. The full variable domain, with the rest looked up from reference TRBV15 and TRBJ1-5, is DAMVIQNPRYQVTQFGKPVTLSCSQTLNHNVMYWYQQKSSQAPKLLFHYYDKDFNNEADTPDNFQSRRPNTSFCFLDIRSPGLGDTAMYLCATSPRWDQPQHFGDGTRLSIL.

The CDR3: CASRTRDTQYF. The CDR3 nucleotides read TGTGCCAGCCGAACTAGGGATACGCAGTATTTT. The rearrangement uses TRBV2 and TRBJ2-3; perhaps TRBD2 as D (5 bases). The CDR3 totals 11 residues. Trimming took off 8 bases at V and 6 bases at J, with 9 bases between the two ends. CDR1 and CDR2 from the germline V gene are SNHLY and FYNNEI.

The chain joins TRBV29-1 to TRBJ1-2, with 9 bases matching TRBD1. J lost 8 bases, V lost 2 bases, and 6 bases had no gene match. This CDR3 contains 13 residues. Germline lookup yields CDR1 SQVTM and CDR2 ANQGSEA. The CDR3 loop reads CSVEPRTGVGYTF. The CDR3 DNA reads TGCAGCGTTGAACCCCGGACAGGGGTCGGCTACACCTTC.

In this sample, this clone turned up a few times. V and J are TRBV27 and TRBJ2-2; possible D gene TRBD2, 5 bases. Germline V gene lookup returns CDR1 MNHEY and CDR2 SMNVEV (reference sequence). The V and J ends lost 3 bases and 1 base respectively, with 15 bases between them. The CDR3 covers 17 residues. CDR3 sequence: CASSFGFGVGNTGELFF. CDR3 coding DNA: TGTGCCAGCAGTTTTGGGTTCGGGGTTGGGAACACCGGGGAGCTGTTTTTT.

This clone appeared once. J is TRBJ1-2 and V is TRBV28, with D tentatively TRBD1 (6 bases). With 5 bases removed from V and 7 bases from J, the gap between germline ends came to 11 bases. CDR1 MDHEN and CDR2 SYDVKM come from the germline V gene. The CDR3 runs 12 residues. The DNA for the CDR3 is TGTGCCAGCAGTACAGGGTCCGTTGGCTACACCTTC. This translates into CASSTGSVGYTF.

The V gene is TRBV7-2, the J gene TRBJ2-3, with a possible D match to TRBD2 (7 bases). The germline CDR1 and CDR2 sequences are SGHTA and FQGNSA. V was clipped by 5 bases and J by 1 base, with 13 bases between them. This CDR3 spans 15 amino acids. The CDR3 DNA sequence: TGTGCCAGCAGCCCTGGGGGGGCCCGCACAGATACGCAGTATTTT. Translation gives CASSPGGARTDTQYF.

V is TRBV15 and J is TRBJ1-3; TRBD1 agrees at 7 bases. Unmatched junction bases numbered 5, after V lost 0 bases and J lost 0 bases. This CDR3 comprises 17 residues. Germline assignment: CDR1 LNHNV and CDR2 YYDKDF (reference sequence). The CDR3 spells CATSRDRQGPSGNTIYF. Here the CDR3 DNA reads TGTGCCACCAGCAGAGATCGACAGGGTCCCTCTGGAAACACCATATATTTT. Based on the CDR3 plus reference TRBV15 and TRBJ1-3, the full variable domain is DAMVIQNPRYQVTQFGKPVTLSCSQTLNHNVMYWYQQKSSQAPKLLFHYYDKDFNNEADTPDNFQSRRPNTSFCFLDIRSPGLGDTAMYLCATSRDRQGPSGNTIYFGEGSWLTVV.

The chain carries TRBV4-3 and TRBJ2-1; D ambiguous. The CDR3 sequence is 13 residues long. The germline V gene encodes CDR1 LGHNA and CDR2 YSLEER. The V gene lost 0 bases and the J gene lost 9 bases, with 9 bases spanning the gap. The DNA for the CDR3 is TGCGCCAGCAGCCAAGAACCGCGCGGTGAGCAGTTCTTC. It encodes CASSQEPRGEQFF.

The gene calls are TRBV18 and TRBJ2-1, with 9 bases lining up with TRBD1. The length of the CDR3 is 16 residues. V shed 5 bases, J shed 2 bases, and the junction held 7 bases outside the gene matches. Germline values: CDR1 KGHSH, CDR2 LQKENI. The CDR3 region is CASSTGTGRTYNEQFF. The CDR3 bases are TGTGCCAGCTCAACCGGGACAGGGCGGACCTACAATGAGCAGTTCTTC.

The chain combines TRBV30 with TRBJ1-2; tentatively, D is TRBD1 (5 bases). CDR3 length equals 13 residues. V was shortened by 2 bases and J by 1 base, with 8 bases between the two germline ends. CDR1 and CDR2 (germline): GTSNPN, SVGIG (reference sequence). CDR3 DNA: TGTGCCTGGAGTAGGGGCAGTAACTATGGCTACACCTTC. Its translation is CAWSRGSNYGYTF. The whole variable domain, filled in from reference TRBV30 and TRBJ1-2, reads SQTIHQWPATLVQPVGSPLSLECTVEGTSNPNLYWYRQAAGRGLQLLFYSVGIGQISSEVPQNLSASRPQDRQFILSSKKLLLSDSGFYLCAWSRGSNYGYTFGSGTRLTVV.

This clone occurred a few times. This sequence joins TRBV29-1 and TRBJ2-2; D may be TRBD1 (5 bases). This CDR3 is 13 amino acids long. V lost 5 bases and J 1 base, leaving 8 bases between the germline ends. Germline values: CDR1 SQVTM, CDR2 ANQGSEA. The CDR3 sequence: CSVFQGNTGELFF. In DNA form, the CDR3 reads TGCAGCGTTTTTCAGGGGAACACCGGGGAGCTGTTTTTT.

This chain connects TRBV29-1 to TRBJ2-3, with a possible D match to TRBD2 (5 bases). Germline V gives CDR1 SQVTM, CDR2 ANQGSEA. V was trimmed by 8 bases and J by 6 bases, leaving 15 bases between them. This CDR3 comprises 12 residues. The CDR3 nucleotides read TGCAGCCTTGGAGGTGACGGGGATACGCAGTATTTT. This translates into CSLGGDGDTQYF.

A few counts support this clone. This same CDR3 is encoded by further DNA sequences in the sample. CDR3 sequence reads: CASSLDSNTGELFF. CDR3 nucleotide sequence: TGCGCCAGCAGCTTGGACTCGAACACCGGGGAGCTGTTTTTT. The chain joins TRBV5-1 to TRBJ2-2; D ambiguous. Germline CDR1 reads SGHRS; CDR2 reads YFSETQ. V was clipped by 0 bases and J by 0 bases, with 3 bases between them. The CDR3 covers 14 residues.